The 28 T cell receptor beta chains given below trace back to one sample, sequenced in a study of blood T cell repertoires in COVID-19. The method was immunoSEQ multiplex PCR; TCRdb's version includes in-frame clones alone and lacks a portion of them. This sample has approximately 150,000 clones, with about four fifths found just once. Input material: peripheral blood. The source is a man aged 60 to 69 with active or convalescent COVID-19.

The V call is TRBV10-2, the J call TRBJ1-5; D ambiguous. V dropped 0 bases and J dropped 4 bases, with 7 bases sitting between them. Germline values: CDR1 WSHSY, CDR2 SAAADI. This CDR3 spans 14 amino acids. CDR3 sequence reads: CASSESGGNQPQHF. The CDR3 DNA sequence: TGCGCCAGCAGTGAGTCAGGAGGGAATCAGCCCCAGCATTTT.

V and J are TRBV2 and TRBJ1-6; 9 bases align to TRBD1. With 11 bases clipped from V and 9 bases from J, the junction kept 8 bases outside the gene matches. The CDR3 has 13 amino acids. Germline assignment: CDR1 SNHLY and CDR2 FYNNEI. The CDR3 here is CAGHRGLVSPLHF. In DNA form, the CDR3 reads TGTGCCGGACACAGGGGGCTCGTTTCACCCCTCCACTTT.

This clone has a handful of counts. V is TRBV2 and J is TRBJ1-2, with D perhaps matching TRBD1 (6 bases). The CDR3 is made up of 15 amino acids. Trimming took off 2 bases at V and 2 bases at J, with 12 bases between the two ends. CDR1 SNHLY and CDR2 FYNNEI come from the germline V gene. CDR3 region: CASSERGDRNYGYTF. In DNA, the CDR3 is TGTGCCAGCAGTGAACGTGGTGACAGGAACTATGGCTACACCTTC.

This chain joins TRBV11-2 and TRBJ1-2, with D perhaps matching TRBD1 (6 bases). Trimming pared 2 bases from V and 1 base from J, leaving 20 bases between. CDR3 length: 18 residues. CDR1 is SGHAT, CDR2 FQNNGV, per germline. Here the CDR3 reads CASSLRGQNRGGNYGYTF. CDR3 bases: TGTGCCAGCAGCTTACGTGGACAAAACAGAGGGGGTAACTATGGCTACACCTTC.

This clone has just a few counts. The gene calls are TRBV6-5 and TRBJ2-7; 9 nucleotides line up with TRBD1. V lost 6 bases to trimming and J lost 4 bases; unmatched junction nucleotides: 10. Per the germline V gene, CDR1 is MNHEY and CDR2 is SVGAGI. This CDR3 region has 15 residues. The CDR3 DNA follows: TGTGCCAGCAGGTGGGTAGGGACAGGGTCTTACGAGCAGTACTTC. This gives the protein CASRWVGTGSYEQYF.

This clone was seen more than once but under ten times. The chain links TRBV5-6 to TRBJ1-2, with 7 bases lining up with TRBD1. Germline lookup yields CDR1 SGHDT and CDR2 YYEEEE. The CDR3 length is 13 residues. The junction had 1 base not matched to a gene; V was cut back by 0 bases and J by 5 bases. CDR3 protein: CASSLDRGYGYTF. Here the CDR3 DNA reads TGTGCCAGCAGCTTGGACAGGGGATATGGCTACACCTTC.

The V and J genes are TRBV28 and TRBJ1-3, with TRBD1 identical over 8 bases. Germline loops: CDR1 MDHEN, CDR2 SYDVKM. V lost 6 bases and J lost 0; bases outside the gene matches: 4. CDR3 length equals 15 residues. The CDR3 DNA follows: TGTGCCAGCAGCTCTGGACAGGGCTCTGGAAACACCATATATTTT. This translates into CASSSGQGSGNTIYF.

The V and J genes are TRBV2 and TRBJ2-5; 14 bases agree with TRBD2. V trimming: 8 bases; J trimming: 1 base; junction bases outside the gene matches: 3. The CDR3 extends over 15 amino acids. Per the germline V gene, CDR1 is SNHLY and CDR2 is FYNNEI. In DNA, the CDR3 is TGTGCCAGCCGACTAGCGGGAGGGGTCCAAGAGACCCAGTACTTC. Translated: CASRLAGGVQETQYF.

The J gene is TRBJ1-1, the V gene TRBV6-6, with a possible D match to TRBD1 (5 bases). V lost 6 bases and J 3 bases, leaving 11 bases between the germline ends. Germline loops: CDR1 MNHNY, CDR2 SVGAGI (reference sequence). The CDR3 consists of 13 residues. The CDR3: CASRPLQDTEAFF. In DNA form, the CDR3 reads TGTGCCAGCAGGCCCCTACAGGACACTGAAGCTTTCTTT.

The chain links TRBV10-3 to TRBJ2-2; D is uncertain. The CDR3 loop spans 13 amino acids. V gave up 0 bases and J gave up 6 bases, with 5 bases separating them. CDR1 and CDR2 from the germline V gene are ENHRY and SYGVKD. CDR3 bases: TGTGCCATCAGTGAGTCCATTCCCGGGGAGCTGTTTTTT. This codes for CAISESIPGELFF.

This clone appeared a single time. The chain couples TRBV4-1 to TRBJ2-5, with 9 bases lining up with TRBD2. The CDR3 runs 17 residues. Germline V CDR1 and CDR2: MGHRA, YSYEKL. V was pared by 5 bases and J by 5 bases, with 15 bases of the junction left unmatched. The CDR3 loop is CASSSSGGRASGETQYF. The CDR3 bases are TGCGCCAGCAGCTCAAGTGGCGGGAGGGCCTCGGGGGAGACCCAGTACTTC.

The chain joins TRBV7-2 to TRBJ2-1, with TRBD2 matching 7 bases. The CDR3 consists of 18 residues. CDR1 and CDR2 (germline): SGHTA, FQGNSA. V was clipped by 1 base and J by 0 bases; unmatched bases: 9. The CDR3 DNA reads TGTGCCAGCAGCTTAGTGTGGGTAGGCGGGAGCTCCTACAATGAGCAGTTCTTC. Protein product: CASSLVWVGGSSYNEQFF.

Remarks on this clone: The junction differs from germline at one of its ends, possibly a read error. The chain has TRBV6-5 and TRBJ2-1; D remains ambiguous. The CDR3 has 15 amino acids. Germline V gives CDR1 MNHEY, CDR2 SVGAGI. As DNA, the CDR3 is TGTGCCAGCAGTTACGAGGCTGGCTCCTACAATAAGCAGTTCTTC. It translates to CASSYEAGSYNKQFF.

The chain links TRBV19 to TRBJ1-2; 10 bases fit TRBD1. Germline lookup yields CDR1 LNHDA and CDR2 SQIVND (reference sequence). The CDR3 has 14 residues. Germline trimming cut 5 bases from V and 8 bases from J; bases unmatched to any gene: 8. The CDR3 DNA reads TGTGCCAGTAGTTTCTACGGGACAGGGGAAGGCTACACCTTC. Translation gives CASSFYGTGEGYTF.

The chain recombines TRBV11-1 with TRBJ2-7; D remains unclear. Germline lookup yields CDR1 SGHAT and CDR2 FQDESV (reference sequence). Between the trimmed V and J ends, which lost 5 bases and 3 bases, there was a span of 14 bases. The CDR3 is 14 amino acids. The chain's CDR3 is CASSQDKKLYEQYF. DNA for the CDR3: TGTGCCAGCAGCCAAGACAAGAAGCTCTACGAGCAGTACTTC.

Here the CDR3 reads CASSTLGGNTEAFF. Written as DNA, the CDR3 is TGTGCCAGCAGCACACTCGGCGGGAACACTGAAGCTTTCTTT. The chain is built from TRBV11-2 and TRBJ1-1, with D hard to call. The germline V gene has CDR1 SGHAT and CDR2 FQNNGV. Trimming removed 5 bases at V and 1 base at J, with 11 bases between. CDR3 size: 14 residues.

This chain joins TRBV5-1 and TRBJ2-3; 10 nucleotides align to TRBD2. This CDR3 has 17 amino acids. V trimming: 0 bases; J trimming: 0 bases; junction bases outside the gene matches: 4. Germline V CDR1 and CDR2: SGHRS, YFSETQ. The CDR3 loop is CASSLAPSGGSTDTQYF. CDR3 coding DNA: TGCGCCAGCAGCTTGGCCCCTAGCGGGGGCAGCACAGATACGCAGTATTTT.

The rearrangement uses TRBV21-1 and TRBJ2-7; the DNA was not used to check the table's D call, TRBD1. TRBV21-1 is described as a pseudogene. The CDR3 is made up of 16 amino acids. CDR3 residues: CASSNRGDRRYYEQYF. The CDR3 DNA is TGTGCCAGCAGCAACCGAGGGGACAGGCGATACTACGAGCAGTACTTC.

The chain carries TRBV7-2 and TRBJ2-5; 10 positions match TRBD2. Germline V gene sequence: CDR1 SGHTA, CDR2 FQGNSA. Losses at the gene ends were 6 bases for V and 2 bases for J; bases not matched to a gene: 6. CDR3 size: 15 residues. CDR3 sequence: CASSTGLAAQETQYF. The CDR3 nucleotides are TGTGCCAGCAGTACAGGACTAGCGGCGCAAGAGACCCAGTACTTC.

The gene calls are TRBV11-2 and TRBJ2-1, with a tentative D call TRBD1 (5 bases). CDR3 length: 14 amino acids. Germline CDR1 SGHAT, CDR2 FQNNGV. V gave up 5 bases and J gave up 10 bases, with 18 bases separating them. In DNA form, the CDR3 reads TGTGCCAGCAGCCCCGGACACCAATATAGGGAGCAGTTCTTC. This codes for CASSPGHQYREQFF.

The chain has TRBV7-9 and TRBJ1-2; TRBD1 matches 7 bases. V shed 5 bases and J 5 bases; nucleotides not matched to a gene: 2. This CDR3 spans 12 amino acids. CDR1 and CDR2 from the germline V gene are SEHNR and FQNEAQ (reference sequence). The CDR3 sequence: CASSPQGYGYTF. The CDR3 nucleotides are TGTGCCAGCAGCCCACAGGGGTATGGCTACACCTTC.

The V and J genes are TRBV7-2 and TRBJ2-2; 7 positions agree with TRBD2. Germline-derived CDR1 and CDR2 are SGHTA and FQGNSA. The V gene end was trimmed by 5 bases and the J gene end by 4 bases; junction bases not matched to a gene: 13. The CDR3 totals 17 residues. CDR3 bases: TGTGCCAGCAGCCCTCCCGGGGGAGGGCAGGGCACCGGGGAGCTGTTTTTT. Translation gives CASSPPGGGQGTGELFF.

This chain uses TRBV5-1 with TRBJ1-1; weak D call: TRBD1 (6 bases). Germline V gives CDR1 SGHRS, CDR2 YFSETQ. The CDR3 length is 15 residues. Between the trimmed V and J ends, which lost 3 bases and 1 base, there was a span of 13 bases. For the CDR3, the DNA is TGCGCCAGCAGCTCCTCCCAGGGGCAGAACACTGAAGCTTTCTTT. Translated: CASSSSQGQNTEAFF.

The V gene is TRBV3-1 (or the pseudogene TRBV3-2), the J gene TRBJ2-1, with TRBD2 identical over 7 bases. Germline V gene sequence: CDR1 LGHDT, CDR2 YNNKEL (reference sequence). V shed 6 bases and J 8 bases; nucleotides not matched to a gene: 10. The CDR3 spans 14 residues. The DNA for the CDR3 is TGTGCCAGCAGACCGCGGGGAGGGGCCGATGAGCAGTTCTTC. This translates into CASRPRGGADEQFF.

The V and J genes are TRBV6-1 and TRBJ1-5; D gene ambiguous. V was clipped by 1 base and J by 6 bases, with 13 bases between them. CDR1 and CDR2 from the germline V gene are MNHNS and SASEGT. The CDR3 extends over 15 amino acids. CDR3 amino acids: CASSEDWGGLQPQHF. The CDR3 region has the DNA TGTGCCAGCAGTGAAGATTGGGGAGGGCTTCAGCCCCAGCATTTT.

The chain links TRBV24-1 to TRBJ1-2; 7 bases are shared with TRBD1. Germline V gene data show CDR1 as KGHDR and CDR2 as SFDVKD. V was clipped by 3 bases and J by 9 bases; unmatched bases: 3. The CDR3 length is 12 residues. CDR3 sequence: CATSDAGGRYTF. The CDR3 region has the DNA TGTGCCACCAGTGATGCAGGGGGGCGCTACACCTTC.

CDR3 in DNA: TGTGCCAGCAGCCGTCGGGATCCTCCCACCGGGGAGCTGTTTTTT. Amino acids: CASSRRDPPTGELFF. V usage is TRBV3-1 (or the pseudogene TRBV3-2) and J usage is TRBJ2-2; weak D call: TRBD2 (5 bases). Germline V CDR1 and CDR2: LGHDT, YNNKEL (reference sequence). The CDR3 loop spans 15 amino acids. The V end lost 4 bases, the J end lost 4 bases, and 13 bases lay between the germline ends.

This chain joins TRBV6-6 and TRBJ1-1, with D unclear. Trimming took off 6 bases at V and 3 bases at J, with 14 bases between the two ends. Germline CDR1 and CDR2: MNHNY and SVGAGI (reference sequence). The CDR3 is made up of 14 amino acids. The CDR3 bases are TGTGCCAGCAGCCATAGACCGGGGTACACTGAAGCTTTCTTT. Translating gives CASSHRPGYTEAFF.